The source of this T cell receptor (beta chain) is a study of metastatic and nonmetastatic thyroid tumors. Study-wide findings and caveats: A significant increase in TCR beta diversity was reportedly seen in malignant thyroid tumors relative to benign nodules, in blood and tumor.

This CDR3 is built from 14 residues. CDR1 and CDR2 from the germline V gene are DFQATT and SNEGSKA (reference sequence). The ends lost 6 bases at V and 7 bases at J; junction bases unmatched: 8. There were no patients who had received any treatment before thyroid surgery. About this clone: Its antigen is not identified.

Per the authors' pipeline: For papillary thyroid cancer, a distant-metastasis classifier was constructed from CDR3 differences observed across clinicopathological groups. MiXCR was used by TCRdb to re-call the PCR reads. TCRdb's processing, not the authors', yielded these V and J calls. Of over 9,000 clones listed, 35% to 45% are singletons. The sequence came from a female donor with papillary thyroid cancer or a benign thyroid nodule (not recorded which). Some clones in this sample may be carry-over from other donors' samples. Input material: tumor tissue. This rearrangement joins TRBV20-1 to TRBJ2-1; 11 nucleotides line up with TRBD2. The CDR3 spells CSALKLAGANEQFF. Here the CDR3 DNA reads TGCAGTGCACTTAAACTAGCGGGAGCGAATGAGCAGTTCTTC.